This record looks at one TCR beta chain sequence and its context. Trimming shortened V by 1 base and J by 4 bases, and 20 bases separated the two germline ends. Per the germline V gene, CDR1 is SGHNT and CDR2 is YENEEA. This CDR3 comprises 18 residues. Sequenced by immunoSEQ multiplex PCR; TCRdb stores in-frame clones only, minus some. The sample comprises some 400,000 clones, roughly nine tenths of which are singletons, and approximately 1.5% rests with the top ten. The sample comes from a study of blood T cell repertoires in COVID-19. Specimen: PBMCs or T cells enriched from blood (not recorded which). This sequence originates from a woman aged 30 to 39 who had recovered from COVID-19. V and J are TRBV11-3 and TRBJ1-5, with a possible D match to TRBD1 (6 bases). For the CDR3, the DNA is TGTGCCAGCAGCTTAGTTGTTTCAGAGACAGGTTGGAATCAGCCCCAGCATTTT. It codes for CASSLVVSETGWNQPQHF.